This T cell receptor (beta chain) was recovered during a study of cytomegalovirus exposure and HLA in healthy donors. The PCR contained 60 Vbeta and 13 Jbeta primers. Clones were read by immunoSEQ multiplex PCR, and TCRdb kept only the in-frame ones, dropping some. The sample includes about 90,000 clones, about 69% of them seen just once. This sequence was found in a woman under 30 in good health and CMV-seropositive. The sequencing input was PBMCs.

The CDR3 reads CASSQSWGQGHQETQYF. CDR3 nucleotides: TGCGCCAGCAGTCAATCCTGGGGACAGGGGCACCAAGAGACCCAGTACTTC. J is TRBJ2-5 and V is TRBV23-1, with 10 bases fitting TRBD1. TRBV23-1 is an ORF for which the function is uncertain. There are 17 residues in the CDR3. Trimming removed 0 bases from V and 0 bases from J; junction bases left unmatched: 4.